The rows below give T cell receptor beta chains drawn from one sample of a study of OX40 agonist ivuxolimab in advanced cancers. Sequencing was performed with immunoSEQ multiplex PCR; in TCRdb, only in-frame clones are kept and a portion is missing. The data hold about 6,300 clones, with around two thirds observed a single time. Material: CD4+ or CD8+ T cells sorted from blood, obtained in a trial of the OX40 agonist ivuxolimab. The receptors shown here come from an adult with an advanced solid tumor such as melanoma, head and neck, liver or kidney cancer. The CDR3 runs from the conserved cysteine through the conserved F or W. Each record gives: D gene, J gene, clone size, V gene, CDR3 DNA, CDR3 protein. A D gene is named only where the DNA matches it firmly. Expanded clones are given a class, and other clones once, few, many or no size at all.

d_gene: .
j_gene: TRBJ1-1
abundance: .
v_gene: TRBV7-6
CDR3nt: TGTGCCAGCAGCTTAGCACAGACATACACTGAAGCTTTCTTT
CDR3aa: CASSLAQTYTEAFF

d_gene: .
j_gene: TRBJ2-3
abundance: few
v_gene: TRBV9
CDR3nt: TGTGCCAGCAGCGTAGCTGGGTCAGGCACAGATACGCAGTATTTT
CDR3aa: CASSVAGSGTDTQYF

d_gene: .
j_gene: TRBJ2-4
abundance: few
v_gene: TRBV9
CDR3nt: TGTGCCAGCAGCGTAGAGGGGGACATTCAGTACTTC
CDR3aa: CASSVEGDIQYF

d_gene: .
j_gene: TRBJ2-7
abundance: once
v_gene: TRBV4-3
CDR3nt: TGCGCCAGCAGCCCATGGGGGGACTCCTACGAGCAGTACTTC
CDR3aa: CASSPWGDSYEQYF

d_gene: .
j_gene: TRBJ1-2
abundance: few
v_gene: TRBV4-3
CDR3nt: TGCGCCAGCAGCCAAGATCAGAGCGACAGCTATGGCTACACCTTC
CDR3aa: CASSQDQSDSYGYTF

d_gene: TRBD2
j_gene: TRBJ2-7
abundance: few
v_gene: TRBV11-2
CDR3nt: TGTGCCAGCAGCCCACGGGGCGGGAGAGTCAGGGAGCAGTACTTC
CDR3aa: CASSPRGGRVREQYF

d_gene: .
j_gene: TRBJ1-2
abundance: .
v_gene: TRBV2
CDR3nt: TGTGCCAGCAGCGAGCTTAGGGGCTACACCTTC
CDR3aa: CASSELRGYTF

d_gene: .
j_gene: TRBJ1-1
abundance: .
v_gene: TRBV5-5
CDR3nt: TGTGCCAGCAGCTTGGGGGGCCTCGGGGCTTTCTTT
CDR3aa: CASSLGGLGAFF

d_gene: .
j_gene: TRBJ2-7
abundance: .
v_gene: TRBV7-2
CDR3nt: TGTGCCAGCAGCTTAGGGCTTTCCTACGAGCAGTACTTC
CDR3aa: CASSLGLSYEQYF

d_gene: TRBD1
j_gene: TRBJ2-7
abundance: .
v_gene: TRBV29-1
CDR3nt: TGCAGCGTTGAAGATCAACAGGGGGCACCCTACGAGCAGTACTTC
CDR3aa: CSVEDQQGAPYEQYF

d_gene: .
j_gene: TRBJ2-7
abundance: medium-sized
v_gene: TRBV7-9
CDR3nt: TGTGCCAGCAGTTCCGGACTGACCTACGAGCAGTACTTC
CDR3aa: CASSSGLTYEQYF

d_gene: .
j_gene: TRBJ1-6
abundance: .
v_gene: TRBV18
CDR3nt: TGTGCCAGCCTCCAGGGTGGCTATAATTCACCCCTCCACTTT
CDR3aa: CASLQGGYNSPLHF

d_gene: .
j_gene: TRBJ1-3
abundance: once
v_gene: TRBV7-2
CDR3nt: TGTGCCAGCAGCTTAGGGGGCGGAAACACCATATATTTT
CDR3aa: CASSLGGGNTIYF

d_gene: .
j_gene: TRBJ1-2
abundance: .
v_gene: TRBV28
CDR3nt: TGTGCCAGCAGTTTAACAGGACACTCTTCCGGCTACACCTTC
CDR3aa: CASSLTGHSSGYTF

d_gene: .
j_gene: TRBJ1-2
abundance: .
v_gene: TRBV27
CDR3nt: TGTGCCAGCAGTTACGCGTCGGGGGGCTATGGCTACACCTTC
CDR3aa: CASSYASGGYGYTF

d_gene: .
j_gene: TRBJ1-1
abundance: .
v_gene: TRBV4-3
CDR3nt: TGCGCCAGCAGCCCGATAACAGGGAATACTGAAGCTTTCTTT
CDR3aa: CASSPITGNTEAFF

d_gene: .
j_gene: TRBJ1-2
abundance: .
v_gene: TRBV4-3
CDR3nt: TGCGCCAGCAGCCAAGCCTATACAGAATCCTATGGCTACACCTTC
CDR3aa: CASSQAYTESYGYTF

d_gene: TRBD1
j_gene: TRBJ2-1
abundance: few
v_gene: TRBV9
CDR3nt: TGTGCCAGCAGCGCCGGGACAGGGTTAATCAATGAGCAGTTCTTC
CDR3aa: CASSAGTGLINEQFF

d_gene: TRBD1
j_gene: TRBJ2-7
abundance: .
v_gene: TRBV7-8
CDR3nt: TGTGCCAGCAGATCAACAGGGGGCGGGCCCTACGAGCAGTACTTC
CDR3aa: CASRSTGGGPYEQYF